What follows is one TCR beta chain and its context. Its antigen remains unknown. The data were obtained in a study of siplizumab effects on memory and regulatory T cells. This CDR3 contains 13 residues. Germline assignment: CDR1 SNHLY and CDR2 FYNNEI. Deletions cut 7 bases from V and 7 bases from J, with 13 bases between. General observations from the study: Mapping to unstimulated subsets was achieved for only a minor fraction of alloreactive clones. Suppressive function of proliferating Tregs from siplizumab cultures was not confirmed. Siplizumab conditions gave an average of roughly 65% Treg-derived mappable alloreactive CD4+ clones, versus about 26% for controls.

Method: immunoSEQ multiplex PCR; TCRdb's copy keeps in-frame clones and lacks some. The sample lists approximately 94,000 clones, roughly 96% occurring once. The sample was naive CD4+ T cells sorted from blood. The chain employs TRBV2 and TRBJ2-2, with D perhaps being TRBD1 or TRBD2 (6 bases each). The TCR comes from a human donor in good health. The CDR3 bases are TGTGCCAGCACAAGGGGGGCCGGCGGGGAGCTGTTTTTT. This translates into CASTRGAGGELFF.